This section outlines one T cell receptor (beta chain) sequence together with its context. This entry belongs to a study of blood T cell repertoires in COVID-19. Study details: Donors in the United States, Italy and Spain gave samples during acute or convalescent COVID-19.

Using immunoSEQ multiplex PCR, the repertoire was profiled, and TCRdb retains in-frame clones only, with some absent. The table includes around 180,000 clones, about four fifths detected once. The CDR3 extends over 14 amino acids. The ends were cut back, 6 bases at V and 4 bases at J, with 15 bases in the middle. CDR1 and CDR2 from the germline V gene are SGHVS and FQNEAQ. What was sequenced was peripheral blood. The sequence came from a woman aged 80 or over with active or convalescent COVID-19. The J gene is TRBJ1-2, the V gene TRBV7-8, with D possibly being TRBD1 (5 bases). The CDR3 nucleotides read TGTGCCAGCAGAGGCCGGAATAGGGGCTATGGCTACACCTTC. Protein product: CASRGRNRGYGYTF. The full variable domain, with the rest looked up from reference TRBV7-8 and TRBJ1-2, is GAGVSQSPRYKVAKRGQDVALRCDPISGHVSLFWYQQALGQGPEFLTYFQNEAQLDKSGLPSDRFFAERPEGSVSTLKIQRTQQEDSAVYLCASRGRNRGYGYTFGSGTRLTVV.